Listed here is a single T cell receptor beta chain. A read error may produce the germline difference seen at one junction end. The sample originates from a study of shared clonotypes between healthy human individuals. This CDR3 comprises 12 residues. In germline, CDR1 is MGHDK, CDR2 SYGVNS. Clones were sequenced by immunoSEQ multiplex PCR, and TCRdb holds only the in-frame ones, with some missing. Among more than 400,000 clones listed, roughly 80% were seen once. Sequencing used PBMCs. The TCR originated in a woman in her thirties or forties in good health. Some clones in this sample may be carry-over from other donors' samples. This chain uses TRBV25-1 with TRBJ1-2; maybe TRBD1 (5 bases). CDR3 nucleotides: TGTGCCAGCAAGGGGATGGGGTATGGCTACGCCTTC. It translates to CASKGMGYGYAF.